The rows below give T cell receptor beta chains drawn from one sample of a study of shared clonotypes between healthy human individuals. The assay was immunoSEQ multiplex PCR, and TCRdb's table has in-frame clones only and misses some. The top ten hold around 15% of the sample, which has 300,000 to 400,000 clones, 87% seen once. Sequenced sample: memory CD8+ T cells sorted from blood. These receptor sequences come from a man between 18 and 35 years old in good health. The CDR3 runs from the conserved cysteine through the conserved F or W. D genes are given only for firm matches. The size entry is marked missing in some rows and otherwise reads once, few, many or a size class.

few	TRBV14	.	TRBJ1-4	CASSHFDSATNEKLFF	TGTGCCAGCAGCCATTTTGACAGCGCAACTAATGAAAAACTGTTTTTT
.	TRBV5-1	TRBD1	TRBJ1-1	CASSLAPRLQPMTGYFSGTEAFF	TGCGCCAGCAGCTTGGCTCCTAGGCTCCAGCCCATGACAGGGTATTTTTCTGGCACTGAAGCTTTCTTT
.	TRBV30	.	TRBJ2-2	CAWVTKNTGELFF	TGTGCCTGGGTCACCAAGAACACCGGGGAGCTGTTTTTT
.	TRBV4-1	TRBD1	TRBJ2-1	CASSQEIQGLNLEQFF	TGCGCCAGCAGCCAAGAGATACAGGGGTTGAACCTCGAGCAGTTCTTC
.	TRBV10-3	.	TRBJ1-1	CAISEITRATNTEAFF	TGTGCCATCAGTGAGATCACCAGGGCTACGAACACTGAAGCTTTCTTT
.	TRBV27	TRBD2	TRBJ2-7	CASSLTSGISYEQYF	TGTGCCAGCAGTTTAACTAGCGGGATCTCCTACGAGCAGTACTTC
.	TRBV6-1	TRBD2	TRBJ2-7	CATGLAGLSYEQYF	TGTGCCACCGGACTAGCGGGCCTCTCCTACGAGCAGTACTTC
.	TRBV11-1	.	TRBJ2-7	CASSLGAGQYF	TGTGCCAGCAGCTTAGGGGCTGGGCAGTACTTC
.	TRBV9	TRBD2	TRBJ2-1	CASNSLRSGSHNEQFF	TGTGCCAGCAACTCTTTAAGGAGCGGGAGCCACAATGAGCAGTTCTTC
.	TRBV29-1	.	TRBJ2-5	CSVDGFSGAQETQYF	TGCAGCGTTGACGGGTTTAGCGGAGCGCAAGAGACCCAGTACTTC
.	TRBV19	.	TRBJ1-1	CASSMAIMNTEAFF	TGTGCCAGTAGTATGGCAATAATGAACACTGAAGCTTTCTTT
.	TRBV6-5	.	TRBJ2-3	CASSYSPSKEEYF	TGTGCCAGCAGTTACTCTCCAAGCAAGGAGGAGTATTTT
.	TRBV6-5	TRBD1	TRBJ2-1	CASSYSRDRIYNEQFF	TGTGCCAGCAGTTACTCAAGGGACAGAATATACAATGAGCAGTTCTTC
once	TRBV5-6	TRBD2	TRBJ2-5	CASSPRTSGETQYF	TGTGCCAGCAGCCCGCGGACTAGCGGGGAGACCCAGTACTTC
.	TRBV2	.	TRBJ2-5	CASSDLGGISAETQYF	TGTGCCAGCAGTGACCTGGGGGGAATATCGGCGGAGACCCAGTACTTC
.	TRBV29-1	TRBD1	TRBJ2-1	CSVEDPGQGAGNNEQFF	TGCAGCGTTGAAGATCCCGGACAGGGGGCGGGGAACAATGAGCAGTTCTTC
.	TRBV7-2	.	TRBJ2-7	CASRGATYEQYF	TGTGCCAGTAGGGGGGCCACCTACGAGCAGTACTTC
.	TRBV6-5	.	TRBJ2-3	CATGGAGYLDTQYF	TGTGCCACCGGAGGGGCAGGATACCTGGATACGCAGTATTTT
.	TRBV10-3	TRBD2	TRBJ2-3	CAISELRLAGTDTQYF	TGTGCCATCAGTGAACTAAGGCTAGCGGGAACAGATACGCAGTATTTT
.	TRBV13	.	TRBJ1-1	CASSLEGRPEAFF	TGTGCCAGCAGCTTAGAGGGTCGCCCTGAAGCTTTCTTT
.	TRBV4-1	TRBD1	TRBJ1-2	CASSQPRQGAYGYTF	TGCGCCAGCAGCCAACCTCGACAGGGGGCATATGGCTACACCTTC
.	TRBV4-3	.	TRBJ2-5	CASSQLFDRQETQYF	TGCGCCAGCAGCCAACTTTTCGACAGACAAGAGACCCAGTACTTC
.	TRBV28	.	TRBJ2-7	CASSLGPVYEQYF	TGTGCCAGCAGTCTGGGGCCGGTCTACGAGCAGTACTTC
.	TRBV7-9	.	TRBJ2-5	CASSLIGPGLLQETQYF	TGTGCCAGCAGCTTAATCGGCCCCGGACTACTTCAAGAGACCCAGTACTTC
.	TRBV5-6	.	TRBJ2-4	CASSQRPWGNIQYF	TGTGCCAGCAGCCAGCGACCTTGGGGAAACATTCAGTACTTC
.	TRBV9	TRBD1	TRBJ1-2	CASSGSSGQGAGYTF	TGTGCCAGCAGCGGAAGTAGTGGACAGGGGGCCGGCTACACCTTC
.	TRBV19	.	TRBJ1-5	CASSAGAYSNQPQHF	TGTGCCAGTTCGGCGGGGGCCTATAGCAATCAGCCCCAGCATTTT
.	TRBV4-1	.	TRBJ1-2	CASSQENDPVGYYGYTF	TGCGCCAGCAGCCAGGAGAATGACCCGGTTGGATACTATGGCTACACCTTC
.	TRBV27	TRBD2	TRBJ2-2	CASSLSGGFTGELFF	TGTGCCAGCAGTTTAAGCGGGGGGTTTACCGGGGAGCTGTTTTTT
.	TRBV14	.	TRBJ2-3	CASSPDSGPMGDTQYF	TGTGCCAGCAGCCCTGACTCGGGGCCGATGGGAGATACGCAGTATTTT
once	TRBV7-8	TRBD2	TRBJ2-1	CASSLAAAGVNEQFF	TGTGCCAGCAGCTTAGCGGCGGCGGGGGTGAATGAGCAGTTCTTC
.	TRBV6-6	.	TRBJ1-4	CASSRLETNEKLFF	TGTGCCAGCAGCCGACTTGAGACTAATGAAAAACTGTTTTTT
.	TRBV12-2	.	TRBJ2-5	CASRFAAETQYF	TGTGCAAGTCGCTTTGCCGCCGAGACCCAGTACTTC
many	TRBV6-4	TRBD2	TRBJ2-2	CASSPMTSGENTGELFF	TGTGCCAGCAGTCCCATGACTAGCGGGGAGAACACCGGGGAGCTGTTTTTT
.	TRBV7-8	TRBD1	TRBJ1-2	CASSEWDRGLDGYTF	TGTGCCAGCAGCGAATGGGACAGGGGGCTAGATGGCTACACCTTC
.	TRBV27	.	TRBJ1-4	CASQTMDGGEKLFF	TGTGCCAGCCAGACCATGGACGGTGGCGAAAAACTGTTTTTT
.	TRBV12-5	.	TRBJ2-2	CASGSNRFATGELFF	TGTGCTAGTGGCTCCAACAGGTTTGCCACCGGGGAGCTGTTTTTT
.	TRBV10-3	TRBD1	TRBJ1-1	CAISESTGQGARTEAFF	TGTGCCATCAGTGAGTCGACGGGACAGGGGGCGCGAACTGAAGCTTTCTTT
.	TRBV19	.	TRBJ1-1	CASSGDSEAFF	TGTGCCAGTAGTGGGGATTCTGAAGCTTTCTTT
.	TRBV9	.	TRBJ2-1	CASSVASGTLYNEQFF	TGTGCCAGCAGCGTAGCCAGCGGGACACTTTACAATGAGCAGTTCTTC
.	TRBV30	.	TRBJ2-7	CAWSAGLGEQYF	TGTGCCTGGAGTGCCGGACTGGGAGAGCAGTACTTC
.	TRBV2	TRBD1	TRBJ1-1	CASSPGQYGTEAFF	TGTGCCAGCAGTCCGGGACAGTATGGGACTGAAGCTTTCTTT